The T cell receptor beta chain under discussion was sequenced for a study of metastatic and nonmetastatic thyroid tumors. Whole-study context: Malignant thyroid and benign thyroid patients provided blood and tumor or nodule tissue whose repertoires were compared. Overall study results and limits: Benign nodules were reported to have significantly lower TCR beta diversity than malignant thyroid tumors, in blood and tumor.

This clone has at least ten counts. Its specificity is not known. Each patient came to thyroid surgery without any prior treatment (of any kind). TCRdb re-called the PCR reads through MiXCR. The sample has 60,000 or so clones, just over 4% seen once. This TCR derives from a female donor with papillary thyroid cancer or a benign thyroid nodule (not recorded which). Some clones in this sample may be carry-over from other donors' samples. Sequenced: blood.

In nucleotides, the CDR3 is TGCGCCAGCAGTTCTAGCGGGAGTAAGGAGACCCAGTACTTC. Translating gives CASSSSGSKETQYF. The V gene is TRBV10-2, the J gene TRBJ2-5; 10 bases are a match to TRBD2. The CDR3 loop spans 14 amino acids. The V and J ends lost 5 bases and 5 bases, in that order; junction bases with no gene match: 5. The germline V gene encodes CDR1 WSHSY and CDR2 SAAADI.